The 9 T cell receptor beta chains in this list originate from one sample, sequenced in a study of shared clonotypes between healthy human individuals. This table comes from immunoSEQ multiplex PCR, and its TCRdb copy is limited to in-frame clones, with some not included. The table lists around 2,000,000 clones, 90% to 95% of them singletons. What was sequenced was naive CD4+ T cells sorted from blood. Subset: CD45RA+ positively selected. These receptors were collected from a man between 18 and 29 years old in good health.

For this clone: A much larger clone lies a single base off, so this may be a read error. Other DNA sequences in the sample encode the same CDR3. The rearrangement uses TRBV7-2 and TRBJ2-5; TRBD1 is a possible D gene (5 bases). CDR3 length equals 11 residues. Germline CDR1 and CDR2: SGHTA and FQGNSA. The germline V and J ends were trimmed by 4 bases and 5 bases, with 5 bases remaining between them. CDR3 sequence (DNA): TGTGCCAGCAGCTCAGGGGAGACCCAGTACTTC. This gives the protein CASSSGETQYF.

The chain uses TRBV6-1 and TRBJ2-3, with unresolved D. CDR1 and CDR2 (germline): MNHNS, SASEGT. Trimming left V 10 bases short and J 1 base short, with 15 bases between. The CDR3 runs 14 residues. This CDR3 is CAILKRPGTDTQYF. In DNA, the CDR3 is TGTGCCATCCTAAAACGCCCTGGCACAGATACGCAGTATTTT.

The V and J genes are TRBV4-2 and TRBJ2-3, with D possibly TRBD2 on 5 matching bases. Between the trimmed V and J ends, which lost 5 bases and 4 bases, there was a span of 13 bases. The length of the CDR3 is 14 residues. CDR1 is LGHNA, CDR2 YNFKEQ, per germline. DNA for the CDR3: TGTGCCAGCAGCTCTCCGGCGGGCTCAGATACGCAGTATTTT. This sequence encodes CASSSPAGSDTQYF.

This chain connects TRBV6-6 to TRBJ1-1; 8 nucleotides agree with TRBD1. From germline, CDR1 is MNHNY and CDR2 SVGAGI (reference sequence). The CDR3 has 12 residues. The junction had 7 bases not matched to a gene; V was cut back by 4 bases and J by 12 bases. The CDR3 is CASSFDRGASFF. CDR3 DNA sequence: TGTGCCAGCAGTTTTGACAGGGGCGCATCTTTCTTT.

This chain uses TRBV5-6 with TRBJ1-2, with 7 bases lining up with TRBD1. V shed 1 base, J shed 7 bases, and the junction held 4 bases outside the gene matches. Per germline, CDR1 SGHDT and CDR2 YYEEEE. The CDR3 is 13 residues long. The CDR3 here is CASSLTGVGGYTF. The CDR3 DNA sequence: TGTGCCAGCAGCTTGACAGGGGTCGGTGGCTACACCTTC.

In the case of this clone: One junction end does not reproduce the germline sequence, and a read error may be involved. V is TRBV5-8 and J is TRBJ2-1, with 9 bases matching TRBD2. The CDR3 runs to 16 residues. The germline CDR1 and CDR2 sequences are SGHTS and YDEGEE. The CDR3: CASSFYRTSVYNGQFF. The CDR3 nucleotides are TGTGCCAGCAGCTTTTATAGGACTAGCGTCTACAATGGGCAGTTCTTC.

The CDR3 sequence: CASIRGDREETQYF. The CDR3, as DNA: TGTGCCAGCATTAGGGGCGACAGGGAAGAGACCCAGTACTTC. The rearrangement joins TRBV2 to TRBJ2-5; 7 nucleotides line up with TRBD1. Germline assignment: CDR1 SNHLY and CDR2 FYNNEI. V lost 7 bases, J lost 3 bases, and 8 bases stayed unmatched. The CDR3 spans 14 residues.

V usage is TRBV6-1 and J usage is TRBJ2-1; 8 nucleotides line up with TRBD1. Germline trimming cut 6 bases from V and 4 bases from J; bases unmatched to any gene: 8. CDR3 length equals 15 residues. The germline gives CDR1 MNHNS, CDR2 SASEGT. DNA of the CDR3: TGTGCCAGCAGCTTTGGACAGGGCCTTTACAATGAGCAGTTCTTC. It translates to CASSFGQGLYNEQFF.

In the case of this clone: The sample contains more than one DNA sequence encoding this CDR3. This sequence joins TRBV27 and TRBJ2-7, with TRBD1 matching 7 bases. This CDR3 comprises 14 residues. J was trimmed by 2 bases and V by 2 bases; bases with no gene match: 3. CDR1 is MNHEY and CDR2 is SMNVEV in the germline V gene (reference sequence). The CDR3: CASSLNRGPYEQYF. The CDR3 coding sequence is TGTGCCAGCAGTTTAAACAGGGGCCCCTACGAGCAGTACTTC.